This T cell receptor (beta chain) was sequenced during a study of T cell changes during pregnancy in multiple sclerosis. TCRdb's copy holds only in-frame clones and misses some; the assay was immunoSEQ multiplex PCR. This table has roughly 48,000 clones, about 88% appearing once. In its sample, this clone ranks as medium-sized. This CDR3 contains 13 residues. Trimming at V came to 4 bases and at J to 4 bases, leaving 4 bases not matched to a gene. Germline CDR1 and CDR2: SGHNT and YYREEE (reference sequence). The material sequenced was CD4+ T cells from peripheral blood mononuclear cells, taken in the second trimester of pregnancy. This clonotype was obtained from a female donor with multiple sclerosis, enrolled in a pregnancy study. The rearrangement uses TRBV5-4 and TRBJ1-2; 7 bases align to TRBD1. The CDR3 bases are TGTGCCAGCAGCGGGGACAGCTCCTATGGCTACACCTTC. Encoded protein: CASSGDSSYGYTF.